This T cell receptor beta chain was sequenced for a study of blood T cell repertoires in COVID-19. Study details: Sites across the United States, Italy and Spain contributed samples from acute and convalescent COVID-19.

This clone came up a few times. With 0 bases removed from V and 2 bases from J, the gap between germline ends came to 20 bases. The V gene's germline CDR1 is SGHDN and CDR2 FVKESK. The CDR3 totals 18 residues. Clones were sequenced by immunoSEQ multiplex PCR, and TCRdb holds only the in-frame ones, with some missing. The sample has under 250,000 clones, 89% seen once. The chain employs TRBV14 and TRBJ2-7, with D maybe TRBD1 (5 bases). This TCR derives from a man in his fifties or sixties who had recovered from COVID-19. The specimen sequenced was peripheral blood. CDR3 coding DNA: TGTGCCAGCAGCCAAGATAAGGGCGGCCAGAAGGGGACCTACGAGCAGTACTTC. It yields the protein CASSQDKGGQKGTYEQYF.